This is a list of T cell receptor beta chains from one sample in a study of cytomegalovirus exposure and HLA in healthy donors. The protocol was immunoSEQ multiplex PCR, while the TCRdb copy is restricted to in-frame clones and leaves out a portion. The table has about 120,000 clones, about 10% seen once; the top ten hold less than 4%. What was sequenced was PBMCs. The receptors shown here come from a man between 25 and 39 years old in good health and CMV-seronegative. CDR3s include the opening cysteine and the closing phenylalanine or tryptophan. Each record gives: D gene, V gene, clone size, J gene, CDR3 protein, CDR3 DNA. The D gene is left open where the match is weak. Clone size is stated in some rows and not others, as once, few, many or a class when expanded.

D gene: TRBD1; V gene: TRBV27; clone size: NA; J gene: TRBJ1-2; CDR3 protein: CASSFFTPRGQGAPVYGYTF; CDR3 DNA: TGTGCCAGCAGTTTTTTCACGCCCCGAGGACAGGGGGCGCCGGTCTATGGCTACACCTTC
D gene: TRBD1; V gene: TRBV5-6; clone size: few; J gene: TRBJ1-3; CDR3 protein: CASSPRTGAELERVNTIYF; CDR3 DNA: TGTGCCAGCAGCCCCCGGACAGGGGCGGAACTAGAGAGGGTAAACACCATATATTTT
D gene: NA; V gene: TRBV5-1; clone size: few; J gene: TRBJ2-7; CDR3 protein: CASRLVQAYEQYF; CDR3 DNA: TGCGCCAGCAGGTTGGTACAGGCCTACGAGCAGTACTTC
D gene: TRBD1; V gene: TRBV6-6; clone size: few; J gene: TRBJ1-5; CDR3 protein: CASMGTDGQPQHF; CDR3 DNA: TGTGCCAGCATGGGGACAGATGGTCAGCCCCAGCATTTT
D gene: NA; V gene: TRBV12-5; clone size: NA; J gene: TRBJ1-5; CDR3 protein: CASAFGGTSNQPQHF; CDR3 DNA: TGTGCTAGTGCCTTCGGGGGAACTTCGAATCAGCCCCAGCATTTT
D gene: TRBD2; V gene: TRBV9; clone size: NA; J gene: TRBJ2-3; CDR3 protein: CASSVEAGSTDTQYF; CDR3 DNA: TGTGCCAGCAGCGTAGAAGCGGGGAGCACAGATACGCAGTATTTT
D gene: TRBD1; V gene: TRBV28; clone size: NA; J gene: TRBJ1-4; CDR3 protein: CASSSPGQGVGEKLFF; CDR3 DNA: TGTGCCAGCAGTTCCCCGGGACAGGGGGTGGGTGAAAAACTGTTTTTT
D gene: TRBD2; V gene: TRBV14; clone size: few; J gene: TRBJ2-7; CDR3 protein: CASSAAGREGSEQYF; CDR3 DNA: TGTGCCAGCAGCGCGGCCGGGCGGGAGGGGTCCGAGCAGTACTTC
D gene: TRBD2; V gene: TRBV7-2; clone size: NA; J gene: TRBJ2-7; CDR3 protein: CASSLVGAGSGYEQYF; CDR3 DNA: TGTGCCAGCAGCCTGGTGGGAGCGGGAAGTGGCTACGAGCAGTACTTC
D gene: NA; V gene: TRBV5-4; clone size: NA; J gene: TRBJ1-2; CDR3 protein: CASSPPGRNYGYTF; CDR3 DNA: TGTGCCAGCAGCCCGCCCGGGAGGAACTATGGCTACACCTTC
D gene: TRBD2; V gene: TRBV5-1; clone size: NA; J gene: TRBJ2-1; CDR3 protein: CASSLGASGRGNEQFF; CDR3 DNA: TGCGCCAGCAGCTTGGGGGCTAGCGGGAGAGGTAATGAGCAGTTCTTC
D gene: TRBD1; V gene: TRBV7-9; clone size: NA; J gene: TRBJ1-5; CDR3 protein: CASSPTQQGAAQPQHF; CDR3 DNA: TGTGCCAGCAGCCCCACACAACAGGGGGCGGCTCAGCCCCAGCATTTT
D gene: TRBD1; V gene: TRBV5-1; clone size: few; J gene: TRBJ2-7; CDR3 protein: CASSQRQGLYEQYF; CDR3 DNA: TGCGCCAGCAGCCAGCGACAGGGCCTCTACGAGCAGTACTTC
D gene: TRBD2; V gene: TRBV7-7; clone size: NA; J gene: TRBJ2-7; CDR3 protein: CASSLGLAGGPYEQYF; CDR3 DNA: TGTGCTAGCAGCTTAGGACTAGCGGGAGGGCCCTACGAGCAGTACTTC
D gene: TRBD1; V gene: TRBV6-1; clone size: few; J gene: TRBJ1-5; CDR3 protein: CASRTDRGSNQPQHF; CDR3 DNA: TGTGCCAGCAGGACCGACAGGGGTAGCAATCAGCCCCAGCATTTT
D gene: NA; V gene: TRBV5-5; clone size: few; J gene: TRBJ2-2; CDR3 protein: CASSLFRGENTGELFF; CDR3 DNA: TGTGCCAGCAGCTTGTTCAGGGGAGAGAACACCGGGGAGCTGTTTTTT
D gene: NA; V gene: TRBV5-1; clone size: few; J gene: TRBJ2-5; CDR3 protein: CASSLREQETQYF; CDR3 DNA: TGCGCCAGCAGCTTGCGGGAACAAGAGACCCAGTACTTC
D gene: NA; V gene: TRBV6-5; clone size: NA; J gene: TRBJ1-5; CDR3 protein: CASSYRQNQPQHF; CDR3 DNA: TGTGCCAGCAGTTACAGACAGAATCAGCCCCAGCATTTT
D gene: TRBD1; V gene: TRBV4-1; clone size: NA; J gene: TRBJ1-1; CDR3 protein: CASSLTGGEAFF; CDR3 DNA: TGCGCCAGCAGCCTGACAGGGGGGGAAGCTTTCTTT
D gene: TRBD1; V gene: TRBV7-9; clone size: few; J gene: TRBJ1-2; CDR3 protein: CATWTGTHSGYTF; CDR3 DNA: TGTGCCACCTGGACAGGGACCCATAGTGGCTACACCTTC
D gene: NA; V gene: TRBV30; clone size: few; J gene: TRBJ1-2; CDR3 protein: CAWSVGSGGYTF; CDR3 DNA: TGTGCCTGGAGTGTTGGAAGCGGTGGCTACACCTTC
D gene: TRBD1; V gene: TRBV28; clone size: NA; J gene: TRBJ2-6; CDR3 protein: CASLPRRGIAGANVLTF; CDR3 DNA: TGTGCCAGCCTCCCCCGCAGGGGGATTGCTGGGGCCAACGTCCTGACTTTC
D gene: TRBD1; V gene: TRBV5-6; clone size: NA; J gene: TRBJ1-5; CDR3 protein: CASSQDRGSNQPQHF; CDR3 DNA: TGTGCCAGCAGCCAGGACAGGGGGAGCAATCAGCCCCAGCATTTT
D gene: TRBD1; V gene: TRBV7-2; clone size: few; J gene: TRBJ2-2; CDR3 protein: CASSSQGAYTGELFF; CDR3 DNA: TGTGCCAGCAGCTCACAGGGGGCGTACACCGGGGAGCTGTTTTTT
D gene: TRBD1; V gene: TRBV5-5; clone size: few; J gene: TRBJ2-3; CDR3 protein: CASSLYRGSTDTQYF; CDR3 DNA: TGTGCCAGCAGCTTGTACAGGGGCAGTACAGATACGCAGTATTTT
D gene: NA; V gene: TRBV9; clone size: NA; J gene: TRBJ1-4; CDR3 protein: CASSPRQALNEKLFF; CDR3 DNA: TGTGCCAGCAGCCCCCGACAGGCTCTTAATGAAAAACTGTTTTTT